The 17 T cell receptor beta chains presented below share a single source sample, sequenced in a study of vaccination effects on CD4 cells after COVID-19. Following 10 days of culture, CD4+ T cells were isolated. Each person got two doses of an mRNA SARS-CoV-2 vaccine, BNT162b2 or mRNA-1273. These receptors have no identified antigens. Profiling relied on immunoSEQ multiplex PCR, and the TCRdb table lists in-frame clones only, not all of them. The data contain fewer than 75,000 clones, roughly 80% of them singletons. Sequenced material: CD4+ T cells from PBMCs cultured without peptide, taken after COVID-19 vaccination. These TCRs come from a human donor who received a COVID-19 vaccine.

The table lists this clone with a count of one. The chain couples TRBV14 to TRBJ2-7; 7 bases match TRBD1. The CDR3 totals 13 residues. From germline, CDR1 is SGHDN and CDR2 FVKESK. The ends lost 6 bases at V and 7 bases at J; junction bases unmatched: 9. The CDR3 is CASRAPGQREQYV. In DNA form, the CDR3 reads TGTGCCAGCAGAGCCCCGGGACAGAGAGAGCAGTACGTC.

The chain is built from TRBV12-3 or TRBV12-4 and TRBJ1-2; D gene ambiguous. The CDR3 has 13 amino acids. Between the trimmed V and J ends, which lost 6 bases and 8 bases, there was a span of 16 bases. The CDR3: CASSPNSPGGYTF. The CDR3, as DNA: TGTGCCAGCAGCCCCAATTCCCCGGGGGGCTACACCTTC.

This chain joins TRBV5-6 and TRBJ1-1; D ambiguous. Looked up from germline, CDR1 is SGHDT and CDR2 is YYEEEE. The CDR3 has 15 residues. V gave up 0 bases and J gave up 5 bases, with 14 bases separating them. In DNA form, the CDR3 reads TGTGCCAGCAGCTTGGTCTCAAAGGCGTATACTGAAGCTTTCTTT. It yields the protein CASSLVSKAYTEAFF. Full variable domain (outside the CDR3, taken from reference TRBV5-6 and TRBJ1-1): DAGVTQSPTHLIKTRGQQVTLRCSPKSGHDTVSWYQQALGQGPQFIFQYYEEEERQRGNFPDRFSGHQFPNYSSELNVNALLLGDSALYLCASSLVSKAYTEAFFGQGTRLTVV.

In its sample, this clone was seen once. The chain uses TRBV5-1 and TRBJ2-5, with 9 bases fitting TRBD1. Germline lookup yields CDR1 SGHRS and CDR2 YFSETQ. The CDR3 is made up of 14 amino acids. The trim removed 4 bases at V and 5 bases at J, leaving 6 bases unmatched. The CDR3, as DNA: TGCGCCAGCAGCATACAGGGGGCGGGGGAGACCCAGTACTTC. It is translated as CASSIQGAGETQYF.

The J gene is TRBJ2-5, the V gene TRBV29-1; 8 positions match TRBD1. The CDR3 is 12 residues long. From germline, CDR1 is SQVTM and CDR2 ANQGSEA. With V trimmed by 6 bases and J by 4 bases, 4 bases remained unmatched. CDR3 region: CSVAGQGETQYF. The DNA of the CDR3 is TGCAGCGTCGCCGGACAGGGAGAGACCCAGTACTTC.

The chain recombines TRBV5-8 with TRBJ1-1, with TRBD1 as a possible D gene (6 bases). The germline gives CDR1 SGHTS, CDR2 YDEGEE. Trimming took off 4 bases at V and 3 bases at J, with 16 bases between the two ends. CDR3 length equals 15 residues. The CDR3 reads CASSPQGRGYTEAFF. The CDR3 DNA is TGTGCCAGCAGCCCTCAGGGGAGAGGGTACACTGAAGCTTTCTTT.

The chain joins TRBV14 to TRBJ2-2; no definite D call. The germline V gene encodes CDR1 SGHDN and CDR2 FVKESK. V lost 4 bases and J 8 bases, leaving 8 bases between the germline ends. The CDR3 is 12 residues long. CDR3: CASSRVAGELFF. CDR3 nucleotides: TGTGCCAGCAGCCGGGTAGCAGGGGAGCTGTTTTTT.

J is TRBJ1-4 and V is TRBV18, with D perhaps matching TRBD1 (5 bases). This CDR3 comprises 14 residues. V dropped 5 bases and J dropped 0 bases, with 7 bases sitting between them. CDR1 KGHSH and CDR2 LQKENI come from the germline V gene. The CDR3 spells CASSEQATNEKLFF. The DNA of the CDR3 is TGTGCCAGCTCAGAACAGGCAACTAATGAAAAACTGTTTTTT.

This chain joins TRBV4-3 and TRBJ2-3, with 14 bases lining up with TRBD2. V lost 1 base and J lost 7; bases outside the gene matches: 4. The CDR3 covers 16 residues. In germline, CDR1 is LGHNA, CDR2 YSLEER. For the CDR3, the DNA is TGCGCCAGCAGCCAAGGACTAGCGGGGGGGGTAAATACGCAGTATTTT. Its translation is CASSQGLAGGVNTQYF.

This clone was counted between two and nine times. This chain joins TRBV6-5 and TRBJ1-1, with unresolved D. The germline V gene encodes CDR1 MNHEY and CDR2 SVGAGI. V was clipped by 0 bases and J by 0 bases, with 8 bases between them. This CDR3 comprises 15 residues. CDR3 bases: TGTGCCAGCAGTTACTCTGGGTACATGAACACTGAAGCTTTCTTT. Residues: CASSYSGYMNTEAFF.

The chain uses TRBV5-1 and TRBJ1-1, with D unclear. Germline V gene data show CDR1 as SGHRS and CDR2 as YFSETQ. The V end was cut by 1 base, the J end by 4 bases, with 17 bases between. The CDR3 spans 16 residues. The CDR3 nucleotides read TGCGCCAGCAGCTTGTTCGTCGCGCGGGAACTCACTGAAGCTTTCTTT. Translated, it gives CASSLFVARELTEAFF.

This sequence joins TRBV10-1 and TRBJ2-5; a weak D match, TRBD2 (6 bases). Trimming stripped 0 bases from V and 5 bases from J, with 16 bases between. Germline loops: CDR1 WNHNN, CDR2 SYGVQD (reference sequence). The CDR3 length is 16 residues. For the CDR3, the DNA is TGCGCCAGCAGTGAGTCAAGATCAGGGAGCGGGGAGACCCAGTACTTC. This sequence encodes CASSESRSGSGETQYF.

V is TRBV2 and J is TRBJ1-5, with no clear D. Germline V gene sequence: CDR1 SNHLY, CDR2 FYNNEI. Deletions cut 7 bases from V and 0 bases from J, with 10 bases between. This CDR3 has 14 amino acids. Here the CDR3 DNA reads TGTGCCAGCACCCCTATCGTTAGCAATCAGCCCCAGCATTTT. Protein sequence: CASTPIVSNQPQHF. The entire variable domain, with the rest obtained from reference TRBV2 and TRBJ1-5, is as follows: EPEVTQTPSHQVTQMGQEVILRCVPISNHLYFYWYRQILGQKVEFLVSFYNNEISEKSEIFDDQFSVERPDGSNFTLKIRSTKLEDSAMYFCASTPIVSNQPQHFGDGTRLSIL.

The rearrangement joins TRBV7-9 to TRBJ1-2; 10 bases are a match to TRBD1. This CDR3 is 14 amino acids long. Germline assignment: CDR1 SEHNR and CDR2 FQNEAQ (reference sequence). The junction had 2 bases not matched to a gene; V was cut back by 6 bases and J by 1 base. CDR3 nucleotide sequence: TGTGCCAGCAGTCGGGACAGGGGTAACTATGGCTACACCTTC. Its protein is CASSRDRGNYGYTF.

V gene TRBV19 combines with J gene TRBJ1-5, with a weak D call TRBD1 (5 bases). CDR3 length equals 17 residues. Germline V gene lookup returns CDR1 LNHDA and CDR2 SQIVND (reference sequence). With 7 bases removed from V and 4 bases from J, the gap between germline ends came to 23 bases. CDR3 in amino acids: CASNDLWAGRGNQPQHF. Here the CDR3 DNA reads TGTGCCAGTAATGACCTGTGGGCAGGGAGGGGTAATCAGCCCCAGCATTTT.

This chain joins TRBV6-5 and TRBJ1-6; 7 nucleotides match TRBD1. The germline V gene has CDR1 MNHEY and CDR2 SVGAGI. CDR3 length: 15 amino acids. J gave up 8 bases and V 6 bases, and 10 bases lay outside the gene matches. CDR3 amino acids: CASRGWDSGHSPLHF. CDR3 nucleotides: TGTGCCAGCAGAGGTTGGGACAGCGGGCATTCACCCCTCCACTTT.

This chain links TRBV9 with TRBJ1-3; weak D call: TRBD1 (6 bases). V was shortened by 4 bases and J by 4 bases, with 15 bases between the two germline ends. From germline, CDR1 is SGDLS and CDR2 YYNGEE. This CDR3 region has 15 residues. The CDR3 reads CASSQQGSIGNTIYF. The CDR3 DNA reads TGTGCCAGCAGCCAACAGGGTAGTATCGGAAACACCATATATTTT.